This T cell receptor beta chain comes out of a study of blood T cell repertoires in COVID-19. Across the study: Sources were T cells, B-cell-depleted T cells, or PBMCs; the material itself was cDNA or gDNA.

Authors' methods: Researchers report that nucleated cell counts were estimated from reference gene primer amplification. Sequencing used immunoSEQ multiplex PCR; TCRdb keeps in-frame clones, though not all of them. The V and J calls and the clone size are those of that table, but D and trimming were determined from the DNA. This table holds around 42,000 clones, 75% to 80% found once. CDR3 length: 15 residues. Germline V gives CDR1 MNHEY, CDR2 SVGAGI. The ends lost 0 bases at V and 3 bases at J; junction bases unmatched: 1. V gene TRBV6-5 combines with J gene TRBJ1-1; TRBD1 matches at 10 bases. Sequencing input: peripheral blood. This clonotype originated in a man between 65 and 85 years old with active or convalescent COVID-19. CDR3 bases: TGTGCCAGCAGTTACTCGACAGGGGGCCACACTGAAGCTTTCTTT. Amino acid sequence: CASSYSTGGHTEAFF.